Following are 19 T cell receptor beta chains from one sample sequenced in a study of Graves' ophthalmopathy and Graves' hyperthyroidism. Amplification of TCR beta CDR3 regions used RNA transcripts. Second-round multiplex PCR came after first-round RT-PCR with HTBI primers. TCRdb passed the multiplex PCR reads through MiXCR, listing each CDR3 protein once. The sample carries approximately 480,000 distinct CDR3 sequences, 13% to 15% recorded once. The specimen sequenced was blood. The receptors were gathered from a woman in her 30s with Graves' ophthalmopathy.

This clonotype has only a few counts. V is TRBV4-1 and J is TRBJ2-7, with D unclear. Trimming took off 2 bases at V and 5 bases at J, with 13 bases between the two ends. The length of the CDR3 is 14 residues. CDR1 is MGHRA and CDR2 is YSYEKL in the germline V gene. The CDR3: CASSQSLIWDEQYF. The CDR3 bases are TGCGCCAGCAGCCAATCCCTAATTTGGGACGAGCAGTACTTC.

This clonotype was picked up many times. V is TRBV28 and J is TRBJ1-2; the match to TRBD1 covers 7 bases. V lost 7 bases to trimming and J lost 4 bases; unmatched junction nucleotides: 6. This CDR3 is built from 13 residues. Per germline, CDR1 MDHEN and CDR2 SYDVKM. CDR3 in DNA: TGTGCCAGCACAGGAAGGACAGGCTATGGCTACACCTTC. Encoded protein: CASTGRTGYGYTF.

The chain couples TRBV5-1 to TRBJ1-2; no clear D gene. CDR3 length equals 14 residues. Trimming removed 3 bases at V and 0 bases at J, with 9 bases between. From germline, CDR1 is SGHRS and CDR2 YFSETQ. The CDR3 DNA is TGCGCCAGCAGCTCAACCGTCACTAACTATGGCTACACCTTC. Amino acids: CASSSTVTNYGYTF.

J is TRBJ1-2 and V is TRBV24-1; 9 bases map to TRBD1. The CDR3 contains 15 residues. Germline CDR1 KGHDR, CDR2 SFDVKD. V shed 3 bases, J shed 6 bases, and the junction held 7 bases outside the gene matches. The DNA for the CDR3 is TGTGCCACCAGTGATGTGGGACAGGGAAATGATGGCTACACCTTC. Residues: CATSDVGQGNDGYTF.

V gene TRBV5-5 combines with J gene TRBJ1-2, with D possibly being TRBD1 (5 bases). Germline CDR1 SGHKS, CDR2 YYEKEE (reference sequence). This CDR3 has 15 residues. V was shortened by 0 bases and J by 8 bases, with 17 bases between the two germline ends. CDR3 in DNA: TGTGCCAGCAGCTTGGATCCCAGGGACCCCTACGGCTACACCTTC. As protein: CASSLDPRDPYGYTF. Combining the CDR3 with reference TRBV5-5 and TRBJ1-2 gives the whole variable domain DAGVTQSPTHLIKTRGQQVTLRCSPISGHKSVSWYQQVLGQGPQFIFQYYEKEERGRGNFPDRFSARQFPNYSSELNVNALLLGDSALYLCASSLDPRDPYGYTFGSGTRLTVV.

This clonotype was counted a few times. A much bigger clone sits one base away, suggesting this may be a read error. The rearrangement uses TRBV14 and TRBJ2-7, with TRBD1 matching 8 bases. Germline CDR1 is SGHDN and CDR2 is FVKESK. The CDR3 runs 15 residues. J was trimmed by 4 bases and V by 1 base; bases with no gene match: 6. In DNA, the CDR3 is TGTGCCAGCAGCCAAGGGACAGGGAGGTGGTACGAGCAGTACGTC. Translation: CASSQGTGRWYEQYV.

This clonotype was counted ten times or more. This chain joins TRBV6-5 and TRBJ1-2; D is unclear. Trimming cost V 4 bases and J 8 bases, with 17 bases left between them. The CDR3 loop spans 14 amino acids. CDR1 and CDR2 (germline): MNHEY, SVGAGI. CDR3: CASSSRTEGKGYTF. The CDR3 region has the DNA TGTGCCAGCAGTTCCCGGACCGAAGGAAAGGGCTACACCTTC.

This clonotype was detected many times. This chain connects TRBV11-1 to TRBJ2-2; the D gene could be TRBD1 or TRBD2 (5 bases each). V dropped 5 bases and J dropped 7 bases, with 14 bases sitting between them. The CDR3 loop spans 14 amino acids. Germline assignment: CDR1 SGHAT and CDR2 FQDESV (reference sequence). The CDR3 loop is CASSPRDGYGELFF. For the CDR3, the DNA is TGTGCCAGCAGCCCCCGGGACGGCTACGGGGAGCTGTTTTTT.

This clonotype was detected many times. This chain joins TRBV6-1 and TRBJ2-7, with TRBD2 matching 10 bases. V dropped 0 bases and J dropped 3; count of bases not matched to a gene: 5. This CDR3 is built from 16 residues. Germline-derived CDR1 and CDR2 are MNHNS and SASEGT. CDR3 nucleotide sequence: TGTGCCAGCAGTGAAGCCCTAGCGGGGGATATCTACGAGCAGTACTTC. Residues: CASSEALAGDIYEQYF.

This clonotype was recorded at least ten times. The chain recombines TRBV18 with TRBJ2-5; 14 nucleotides match TRBD2. Germline V gene lookup returns CDR1 KGHSH and CDR2 LQKENI. V lost 6 bases and J lost 5; bases outside the gene matches: 8. The CDR3 contains 16 residues. Here the CDR3 reads CASSPSGLAGVETQYF. The CDR3 nucleotides are TGTGCCAGCTCCCCCTCGGGACTAGCGGGAGTGGAGACCCAGTACTTC.

The table lists this clonotype with a few counts. The chain carries TRBV4-1 and TRBJ1-5; a weak D match, TRBD1 (5 bases). V was pared by 0 bases and J by 0 bases, with 15 bases between. The CDR3 is 18 amino acids. Germline V gene data show CDR1 as MGHRA and CDR2 as YSYEKL. The CDR3, as DNA: TGCGCCAGCAGCCAAGACCCTGGGGGGGTGGGTAGCAATCAGCCCCAGCATTTT. Encoded protein: CASSQDPGGVGSNQPQHF.

Only a few counts were recorded for this clonotype. Here the CDR3 DNA reads TGTGCCAGCAGTGTTACAGGGGGCAGGAACGAGCAGTACTTC. Its protein is CASSVTGGRNEQYF. J is TRBJ2-7 and V is TRBV6-1, with 9 positions matching TRBD1. The length of the CDR3 is 14 residues. Looked up from germline, CDR1 is MNHNS and CDR2 is SASEGT. Trimming at V came to 4 bases and at J to 5 bases, leaving 6 bases not matched to a gene.

This clonotype was recorded at least ten times. The chain joins TRBV27 to TRBJ1-5; possible D gene TRBD1, 5 bases. Trimming stripped 5 bases from V and 7 bases from J, with 18 bases between. There are 15 residues in the CDR3. Germline V gene lookup returns CDR1 MNHEY and CDR2 SMNVEV (reference sequence). This chain's CDR3 is CASSPRGGVLQPQHF. CDR3 nucleotides: TGTGCCAGCAGTCCTAGAGGAGGGGTTTTACAGCCCCAGCATTTT.

The table lists this clonotype with many counts. The V call is TRBV6-1, the J call TRBJ1-5; no clear D. The V gene lost 0 bases and the J gene lost 6 bases, with 12 bases spanning the gap. This CDR3 comprises 15 residues. Germline assignment: CDR1 MNHNS and CDR2 SASEGT. The CDR3 nucleotides read TGTGCCAGCAGTGAAGCTTCGGTTTTCGCTCAGCCCCAGCATTTT. Its translation is CASSEASVFAQPQHF.

This chain connects TRBV5-5 to TRBJ2-5; the D call may be TRBD1 or TRBD2 (6 bases each). With 5 bases removed from V and 5 bases from J, the gap between germline ends came to 19 bases. Per germline, CDR1 SGHKS and CDR2 YYEKEE (reference sequence). This CDR3 region has 15 residues. This CDR3 is CASRGLGGGPETQYF. The CDR3 coding sequence is TGTGCCAGCAGGGGCTTGGGTGGGGGGCCCGAGACCCAGTACTTC.

This clonotype has only a few counts. This chain uses TRBV27 with TRBJ2-7, with TRBD1 matching over 9 bases. From germline, CDR1 is MNHEY and CDR2 SMNVEV (reference sequence). Losses at the gene ends were 6 bases for V and 7 bases for J; bases not matched to a gene: 10. CDR3 length: 14 amino acids. CDR3 nucleotides: TGTGCCAGCAGACCACGGGGACAGGGCGGGGAGCAGTACTTC. Its protein product is CASRPRGQGGEQYF.

This clonotype was seen repeatedly, ten times or more. The chain combines TRBV29-1 with TRBJ1-5, with D uncertain. This CDR3 region has 13 residues. Between the trimmed V and J ends, which lost 4 bases and 3 bases, there was a span of 10 bases. Germline CDR1 SQVTM, CDR2 ANQGSEA. The CDR3 loop is CSVADGDNQPQHF. CDR3 nucleotides: TGCAGCGTTGCGGACGGGGACAATCAGCCCCAGCATTTT.

The V and J genes are TRBV4-1 and TRBJ2-7; tentative D call: TRBD1 (6 bases). Germline values: CDR1 MGHRA, CDR2 YSYEKL. The germline V and J ends were trimmed by 0 bases and 3 bases, with 9 bases remaining between them. CDR3 length equals 14 residues. CDR3 DNA sequence: TGCGCCAGCAGCCAAGAGTGGACAGACTACGAGCAGTACTTC. It translates to CASSQEWTDYEQYF.

This clonotype was counted many times. The chain uses TRBV27 and TRBJ1-2, with TRBD1 matching over 7 bases. Germline assignment: CDR1 MNHEY and CDR2 SMNVEV (reference sequence). V lost 2 bases to trimming and J lost 6 bases; unmatched junction nucleotides: 3. The CDR3 is 13 amino acids. CDR3 protein: CASSLGDSHGYTF. CDR3 sequence (DNA): TGTGCCAGCAGTTTAGGGGACAGCCATGGCTACACCTTC.